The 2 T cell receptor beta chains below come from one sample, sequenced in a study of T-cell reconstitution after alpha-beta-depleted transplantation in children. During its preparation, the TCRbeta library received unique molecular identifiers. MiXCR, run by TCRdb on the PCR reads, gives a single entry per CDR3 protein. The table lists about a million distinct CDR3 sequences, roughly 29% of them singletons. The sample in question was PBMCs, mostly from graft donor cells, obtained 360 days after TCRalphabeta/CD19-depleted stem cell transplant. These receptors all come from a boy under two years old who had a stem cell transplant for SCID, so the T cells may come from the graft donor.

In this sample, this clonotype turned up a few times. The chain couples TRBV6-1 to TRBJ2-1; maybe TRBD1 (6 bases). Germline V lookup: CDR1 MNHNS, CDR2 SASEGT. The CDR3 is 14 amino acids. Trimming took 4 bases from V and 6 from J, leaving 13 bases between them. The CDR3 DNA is TGTGCCAGCAGTGGACAGGTACACAGCAATGAGCAGTTCTTC. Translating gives CASSGQVHSNEQFF.

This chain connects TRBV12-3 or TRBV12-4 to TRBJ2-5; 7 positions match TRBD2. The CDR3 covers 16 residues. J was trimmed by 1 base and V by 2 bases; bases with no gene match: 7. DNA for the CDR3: TGTGCCAGCAGTTTAATCTCGGGGGGTTCCCAAGAGACCCAGTACTTC. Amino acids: CASSLISGGSQETQYF.